This T cell receptor (beta chain) originates from a study of control samples from healthy donors and cancer patients. Per germline, CDR1 MNHEY and CDR2 SVGAGI. Trimming cost V 6 bases and J 4 bases; bases outside gene matches: 10. The length of the CDR3 is 15 residues. Sequencing used immunoSEQ multiplex PCR; TCRdb keeps in-frame clones, though not all of them. The table includes tens of thousands of clones, roughly 86% detected once. The chain uses TRBV6-5 and TRBJ1-2; 8 nucleotides line up with TRBD1. The specimen was blood. This clonotype was sampled from a man aged 50-59 years in good health. CDR3 sequence reads: CASRTGQGASYGYTF. The CDR3 region has the DNA TGTGCCAGCAGAACCGGACAGGGAGCATCCTATGGCTACACCTTC.